What follows describes a single T cell receptor (beta chain). Its target is unknown. Germline V gene sequence: CDR1 SEHNR, CDR2 FQNEAQ (reference sequence). There are 14 residues in the CDR3. The ends lost 5 bases at V and 1 base at J; junction bases unmatched: 3. This sample stems from a study of T cells in Graves' hyperthyroidism and ophthalmopathy. Using RNA transcripts as the source, TCR beta CDR3 regions were amplified. The primer set for the first-round RT-PCR of the TCR CDR3 was HTBI. TCRdb re-called the multiplex PCR reads through MiXCR, storing one row per CDR3 protein. The sample has 480,000 or so distinct CDR3 sequences, roughly 45% seen once. Uncontrolled infections, other autoimmune diseases, pregnancy or lactation led to exclusion of patients. General study findings and limits: Stable hyperthyroidism was separated from ophthalmopathy by a model based on 13 V-J features. It was a median around seven months before onset that the model predicted ophthalmopathy. Peripheral blood also featured most of the thyroid clonotypes expanded above 0.001.

The sample comprised peripheral blood or thyroid tissue (not recorded which). This TCR derives from an adult woman with Graves' disease, either hyperthyroidism or ophthalmopathy (not recorded which). The chain carries TRBV7-9 and TRBJ1-1; 8 bases are a match to TRBD1. The CDR3 sequence is CASSHRGTNTEAFF. The CDR3 DNA reads TGTGCCAGCAGCCACAGGGGGACGAACACTGAAGCTTTCTTT.